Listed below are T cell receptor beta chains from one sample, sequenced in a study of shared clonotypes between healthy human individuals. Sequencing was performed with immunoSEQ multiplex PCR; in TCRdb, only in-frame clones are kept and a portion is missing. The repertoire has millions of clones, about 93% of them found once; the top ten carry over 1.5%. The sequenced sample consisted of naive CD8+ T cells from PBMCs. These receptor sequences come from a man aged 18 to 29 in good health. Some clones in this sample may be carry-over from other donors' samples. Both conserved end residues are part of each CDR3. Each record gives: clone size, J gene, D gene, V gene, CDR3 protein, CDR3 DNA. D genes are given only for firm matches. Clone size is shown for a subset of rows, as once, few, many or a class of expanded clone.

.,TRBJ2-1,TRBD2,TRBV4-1,CASSQDRMGLAGEGRNEQFF,TGCGCCAGCAGCCAAGATAGAATGGGACTAGCCGGAGAGGGGAGAAATGAGCAGTTCTTC
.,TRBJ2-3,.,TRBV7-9,CASSPSLFSTDTQYF,TGTGCCAGCAGCCCTAGCCTTTTTAGCACAGATACGCAGTATTTT
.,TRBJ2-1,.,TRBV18,CASSPPTGLSYNEQFF,TGTGCCAGCTCACCCCCCACAGGGCTTTCCTACAATGAGCAGTTCTTC
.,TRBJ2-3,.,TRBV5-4,CASSLRVSARGTQYF,TGTGCCAGCAGCTTGCGGGTATCTGCGCGGGGTACGCAGTATTTT
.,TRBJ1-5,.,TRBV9,CASSRGGGPNQPQHF,TGTGCCAGCAGCCGAGGAGGGGGGCCCAATCAGCCCCAGCATTTT
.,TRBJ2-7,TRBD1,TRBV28,CASLTGTGEEYEQYF,TGTGCCAGTCTGACCGGGACAGGGGAAGAGTACGAGCAGTACTTC
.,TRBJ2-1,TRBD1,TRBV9,CASSVDRGGNNEQFF,TGTGCCAGCAGCGTGGACCGAGGGGGCAACAATGAGCAGTTCTTC
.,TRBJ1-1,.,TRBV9,CASSATGNTEAFF,TGTGCCAGCAGCGCTACAGGGAACACTGAAGCTTTCTTT
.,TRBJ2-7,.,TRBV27,CASSLRGGGGYEQYF,TGTGCCAGCAGTTTAAGGGGAGGAGGTGGCTACGAGCAGTACTTC
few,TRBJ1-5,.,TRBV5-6,CASSLGGVDDQPQHF,TGTGCCAGCAGCTTAGGAGGGGTTGACGATCAGCCCCAGCATTTT
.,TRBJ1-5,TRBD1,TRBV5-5,CASTKDRVSNQPQHF,TGTGCCAGCACGAAGGACAGGGTTAGCAATCAGCCCCAGCATTTT
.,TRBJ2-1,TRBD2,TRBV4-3,CASSQDGPGLAGYNEQFF,TGCGCCAGCAGCCAAGATGGCCCCGGACTAGCGGGGTACAATGAGCAGTTCTTC
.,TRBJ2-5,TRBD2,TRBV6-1,CASSQGLAGVGGQETQYF,TGTGCCAGCAGTCAAGGACTAGCGGGAGTGGGGGGCCAAGAGACCCAGTACTTC
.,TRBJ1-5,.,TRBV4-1,CASSQDRGGGQPQHF,TGCGCCAGCAGCCAAGATCGTGGAGGCGGGCAGCCCCAGCATTTT
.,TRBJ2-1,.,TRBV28,CASSPPQPWDEQFF,TGTGCCAGCAGTCCCCCCCAGCCTTGGGATGAGCAGTTCTTC
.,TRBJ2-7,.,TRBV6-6,CASSYDSTYEQYF,TGTGCCAGCAGTTACGACAGTACCTACGAGCAGTACTTC
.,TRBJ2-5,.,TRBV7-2,CASSLNGRFQETQYF,TGTGCCAGCAGCTTAAACGGACGGTTCCAAGAGACCCAGTACTTC
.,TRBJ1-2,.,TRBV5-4,CASRRDDYGYTF,TGTGCCAGCAGGCGGGACGACTATGGCTACACCTTC
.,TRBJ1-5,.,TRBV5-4,CASSISQGQPQHF,TGTGCCAGCAGCATAAGTCAGGGTCAGCCCCAGCATTTT
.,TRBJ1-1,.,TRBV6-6,CASSYTGGQNTEAFF,TGTGCCAGCAGTTACACGGGGGGGCAGAACACTGAAGCTTTCTTT
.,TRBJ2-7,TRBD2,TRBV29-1,CSVEGTSDHSYEQYF,TGCAGCGTTGAGGGGACTAGCGATCATTCCTACGAGCAGTACTTC
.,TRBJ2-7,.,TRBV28,CASSFGSSYEQYF,TGTGCCAGCAGTTTCGGCTCCTCCTACGAGCAGTACTTC
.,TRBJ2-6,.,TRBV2,CASSEELDESSGANVLTF,TGTGCCAGCAGTGAGGAATTAGACGAAAGCTCTGGGGCCAACGTCCTGACTTTC
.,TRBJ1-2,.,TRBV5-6,CASSLIGNYGYTF,TGTGCCAGCAGCTTGATCGGGAACTATGGCTACACCTTC
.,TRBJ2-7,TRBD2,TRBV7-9,CATYGLGGDSYEQYF,TGTGCCACCTACGGGTTGGGAGGGGACTCCTACGAGCAGTACTTC
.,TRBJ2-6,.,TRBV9,CASSVPRDPGSGANVLTF,TGTGCCAGCAGCGTTCCCCGGGATCCCGGCTCTGGGGCCAACGTCCTGACTTTC
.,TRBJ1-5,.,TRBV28,CASSLDNGNQPQHF,TGTGCCAGCAGTTTAGACAATGGCAATCAGCCCCAGCATTTT
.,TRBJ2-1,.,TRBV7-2,CASSLFPKVNEQFF,TGTGCCAGCAGCTTATTTCCGAAGGTCAATGAGCAGTTCTTC
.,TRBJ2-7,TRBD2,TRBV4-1,CASSLNSAGGPYEQYF,TGCGCCAGCAGCCTAAATTCTGCGGGAGGACCCTACGAGCAGTACTTC